What follows are 17 T cell receptor beta chains derived from one specimen sequenced in a study of cytomegalovirus exposure and HLA in healthy donors. PCR was performed using 60 Vbeta and 13 Jbeta primers. Profiled with immunoSEQ multiplex PCR; TCRdb holds only in-frame clones, not every one. This table lists approximately 130,000 clones. The sample taken for sequencing was PBMCs. Receptor source: a woman aged 55-70 years in good health and CMV-seronegative.

V usage is TRBV7-9 and J usage is TRBJ1-1; D not resolved. The V end lost 7 bases, the J end lost 2 bases, and 14 bases lay between the germline ends. Germline values: CDR1 SEHNR, CDR2 FQNEAQ (reference sequence). The CDR3 loop spans 14 amino acids. Here the CDR3 reads CASNPSEGNTEAFF. As DNA, the CDR3 is TGTGCCAGCAACCCTAGCGAGGGAAACACTGAAGCTTTCTTT.

The chain joins TRBV7-9 to TRBJ1-1; a weak D match, TRBD1 (6 bases). Trimming shortened V by 5 bases and J by 9 bases, and 16 bases separated the two germline ends. Germline V gene lookup returns CDR1 SEHNR and CDR2 FQNEAQ (reference sequence). The CDR3 has 13 amino acids. The CDR3 DNA follows: TGTGCCAGCAGCCCAAAGGGGGACCGAAAAGCTTTCTTT. This encodes CASSPKGDRKAFF.

The rearrangement uses TRBV5-1 and TRBJ2-1, with 10 positions matching TRBD2. CDR1 is SGHRS, CDR2 YFSETQ, per germline. This CDR3 comprises 17 residues. V lost 3 bases to trimming and J lost 4 bases; unmatched junction nucleotides: 10. The CDR3 bases are TGCGCCAGCAGCTGGGACCGATCTAGCGGGAGATACAATGAGCAGTTCTTC. Encoded protein: CASSWDRSSGRYNEQFF.

The V and J genes are TRBV9 and TRBJ2-1; 8 bases are a match to TRBD2. The CDR3 is 16 residues long. Germline V gene data show CDR1 as SGDLS and CDR2 as YYNGEE. The junction had 6 bases not matched to a gene; V was cut back by 4 bases and J by 0 bases. The DNA of the CDR3 is TGTGCCAGCAGCCCGGGGGGGGCAAACTCCTACAATGAGCAGTTCTTC. Translation gives CASSPGGANSYNEQFF.

This rearrangement joins TRBV6-1 to TRBJ2-5, with 12 bases identical to TRBD2. V gave up 4 bases and J gave up 6 bases; unmatched junction bases: 6. Per germline, CDR1 MNHNS and CDR2 SASEGT. There are 15 residues in the CDR3. CDR3 region: CASSVSSGGAQTQYF. The CDR3, as DNA: TGTGCCAGCAGTGTCTCTAGCGGGGGGGCCCAGACCCAGTACTTC.

The chain is built from TRBV6-4 and TRBJ2-3; TRBD2 aligns across 8 bases. Germline CDR1 is MRHNA and CDR2 is SNTAGT. Losses at the gene ends were 5 bases for V and 0 bases for J; bases not matched to a gene: 4. This CDR3 region has 15 residues. The CDR3 DNA reads TGTGCCAGCAGTCTACGGGGGGGCAGCACAGATACGCAGTATTTT. This translates into CASSLRGGSTDTQYF.

The chain carries TRBV5-1 and TRBJ1-2; D is unclear. CDR1 and CDR2 (germline): SGHRS, YFSETQ. This CDR3 has 14 amino acids. Trimming removed 0 bases at V and 5 bases at J, with 11 bases between. This CDR3 is CASSLGAGAYGYTF. Here the CDR3 DNA reads TGCGCCAGCAGCTTGGGGGCAGGCGCTTATGGCTACACCTTC.

V usage is TRBV28 and J usage is TRBJ1-2; a possible D gene is TRBD1 (6 bases). The CDR3 length is 14 residues. With 3 bases removed from V and 5 bases from J, the gap between germline ends came to 13 bases. Germline CDR1 is MDHEN and CDR2 is SYDVKM. DNA for the CDR3: TGTGCCAGCAGTTTGAGCAGGGGCTCATATGGCTACACCTTC. As protein: CASSLSRGSYGYTF.

V and J are TRBV15 and TRBJ2-3, with 12 bases matching TRBD2. The J segment lost 2 bases and the V segment lost 5 bases, leaving 8 bases of the junction unmatched. CDR1 is LNHNV and CDR2 is YYDKDF in the germline V gene (reference sequence). The CDR3 has 17 amino acids. The CDR3 spells CATSASLAGGTTDTQYF. For the CDR3, the DNA is TGTGCCACCAGCGCAAGCCTAGCGGGAGGGACCACAGATACGCAGTATTTT.

The V gene is TRBV10-1, the J gene TRBJ2-7, with 7 bases identical to TRBD1. J was trimmed by 3 bases and V by 6 bases; bases with no gene match: 5. The CDR3 covers 13 residues. Per germline, CDR1 WNHNN and CDR2 SYGVQD (reference sequence). The CDR3 is CASRDRRNYEQYF. The CDR3 DNA reads TGCGCCAGCAGGGACAGGAGAAACTACGAGCAGTACTTC.

The J gene is TRBJ1-1, the V gene TRBV7-9; 7 bases are shared with TRBD1. Germline CDR1 reads SEHNR; CDR2 reads FQNEAQ (reference sequence). CDR3 length: 16 residues. The junction had 8 bases not matched to a gene; V was cut back by 4 bases and J by 0 bases. For the CDR3, the DNA is TGTGCCAGCAGCTCCGGGGCAGGGGGTATGAACACTGAAGCTTTCTTT. It translates to CASSSGAGGMNTEAFF.

The chain is built from TRBV5-4 and TRBJ1-4; 7 nucleotides align to TRBD1. The CDR3 sequence is 15 residues long. After removal of 4 bases from V and 3 bases from J, the junction contained 6 bases not matched to a gene. Germline lookup yields CDR1 SGHNT and CDR2 YYREEE (reference sequence). As DNA, the CDR3 is TGTGCCAGCAGCCAGACCGGGACAGCTAATGAAAAACTGTTTTTT. As protein: CASSQTGTANEKLFF.

The chain uses TRBV6-4 and TRBJ1-2; D possibly corresponds to TRBD1 (5 bases). Germline CDR1 reads MRHNA; CDR2 reads SNTAGT. V lost 7 bases to trimming and J lost 5 bases, with 8 bases between them. CDR3 size: 11 residues. This chain's CDR3 is CASIGGYGYTF. The CDR3 DNA reads as TGTGCCAGCATCGGGGGGTATGGCTACACCTTC.

This rearrangement joins TRBV4-1 to TRBJ1-3; 8 bases fit TRBD1. V shed 1 base and J 4 bases; nucleotides not matched to a gene: 9. Germline values: CDR1 MGHRA, CDR2 YSYEKL. This CDR3 is built from 17 residues. CDR3 region: CASSQGPGQGRGNTIYF. CDR3 DNA sequence: TGCGCCAGCAGCCAAGGCCCCGGACAGGGTAGAGGAAACACCATATATTTT.

The V gene is TRBV9, the J gene TRBJ2-1; 11 bases are a match to TRBD2. V lost 2 bases and J lost 3; bases outside the gene matches: 4. Germline V gives CDR1 SGDLS, CDR2 YYNGEE. The CDR3 extends over 16 amino acids. The CDR3 DNA reads TGTGCCAGCAGCGTGGGGACTAGCGGACACTACAATGAGCAGTTCTTC. Protein sequence: CASSVGTSGHYNEQFF.

The chain employs TRBV9 and TRBJ2-2, with 7 positions matching TRBD2. J was trimmed by 6 bases and V by 0 bases; bases with no gene match: 5. CDR3 length: 15 residues. Germline V CDR1 and CDR2: SGDLS, YYNGEE. The CDR3 loop is CASSVGGRSAGELFF. In DNA form, the CDR3 reads TGTGCCAGCAGCGTAGGCGGGAGATCCGCCGGGGAGCTGTTTTTT.

V gene TRBV5-1 combines with J gene TRBJ2-5, with 8 bases that match TRBD1. Germline V gene data show CDR1 as SGHRS and CDR2 as YFSETQ. The trim removed 2 bases at V and 1 base at J, leaving 1 base unmatched. The CDR3 contains 14 residues. The CDR3 here is CASSFGQGQETQYF. The CDR3 DNA sequence: TGCGCCAGCAGCTTCGGACAGGGCCAAGAGACCCAGTACTTC.